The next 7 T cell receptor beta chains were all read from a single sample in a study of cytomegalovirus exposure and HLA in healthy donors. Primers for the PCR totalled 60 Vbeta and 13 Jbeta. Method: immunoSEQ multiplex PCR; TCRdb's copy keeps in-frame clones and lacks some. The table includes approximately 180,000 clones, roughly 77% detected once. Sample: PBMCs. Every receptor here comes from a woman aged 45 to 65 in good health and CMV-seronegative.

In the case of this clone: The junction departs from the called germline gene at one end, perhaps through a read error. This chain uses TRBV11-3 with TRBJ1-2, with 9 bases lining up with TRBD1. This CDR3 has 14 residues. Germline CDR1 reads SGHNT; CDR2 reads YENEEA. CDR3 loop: CASSSDYTGTGLSF. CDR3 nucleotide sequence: TGTGCCAGCAGCTCTGATTATACCGGGACAGGGCTCTCCTTC.

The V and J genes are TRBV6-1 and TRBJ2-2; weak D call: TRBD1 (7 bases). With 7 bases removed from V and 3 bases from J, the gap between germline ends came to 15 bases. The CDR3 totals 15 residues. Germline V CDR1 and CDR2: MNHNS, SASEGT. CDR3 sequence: CASIPGGTYTGELFF. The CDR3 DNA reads TGTGCCAGCATCCCAGGGGGGACATACACCGGGGAGCTGTTTTTT.

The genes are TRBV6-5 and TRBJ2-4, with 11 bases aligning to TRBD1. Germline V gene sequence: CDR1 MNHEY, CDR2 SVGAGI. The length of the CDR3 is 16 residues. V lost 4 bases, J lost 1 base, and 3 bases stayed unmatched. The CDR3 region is CASSWGTGGAKNIQYF. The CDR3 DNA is TGTGCCAGCAGTTGGGGGACAGGGGGGGCCAAAAACATTCAGTACTTC.

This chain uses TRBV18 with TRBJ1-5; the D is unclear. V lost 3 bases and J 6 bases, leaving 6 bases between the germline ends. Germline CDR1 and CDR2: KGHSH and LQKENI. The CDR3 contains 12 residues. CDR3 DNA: TGTGCCAGCTCACCGGGGAGTCAGCCCCAGCATTTT. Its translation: CASSPGSQPQHF.

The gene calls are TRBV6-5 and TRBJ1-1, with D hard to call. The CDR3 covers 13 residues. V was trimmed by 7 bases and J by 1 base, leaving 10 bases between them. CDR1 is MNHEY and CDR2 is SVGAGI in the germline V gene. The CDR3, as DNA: TGTGCCAGCACGGCGGCAGCGAACACTGAAGCTTTCTTT. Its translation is CASTAAANTEAFF.

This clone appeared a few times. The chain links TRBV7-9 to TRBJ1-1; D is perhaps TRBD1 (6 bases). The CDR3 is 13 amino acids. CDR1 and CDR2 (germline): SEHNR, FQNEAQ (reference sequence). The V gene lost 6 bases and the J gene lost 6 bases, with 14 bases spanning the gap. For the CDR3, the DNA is TGTGCCAGCAGAATTAACAGGGTGGCTGAAGCTTTCTTT. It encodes CASRINRVAEAFF.

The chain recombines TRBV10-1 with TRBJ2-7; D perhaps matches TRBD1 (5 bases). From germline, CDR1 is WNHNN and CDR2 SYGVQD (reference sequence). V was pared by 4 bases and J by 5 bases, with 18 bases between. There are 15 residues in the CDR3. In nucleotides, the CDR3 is TGCGCCAGCAGTGTTAGGCCAGGTCAAGGGGACGAGCAGTACTTC. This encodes CASSVRPGQGDEQYF.